The 25 T cell receptor beta chains presented below share a single source sample, sequenced in a study of blood T cell repertoires in COVID-19. Data came from immunoSEQ multiplex PCR; TCRdb stores just in-frame clones and leaves some out. The table lists approximately 260,000 clones, approximately 83% of them singletons. Sequencing was done on a sample of peripheral blood. These receptors all come from a woman older than 75 with acute or convalescent COVID-19.

This chain connects TRBV6-1 to TRBJ1-6; D remains unclear. CDR1 and CDR2 (germline): MNHNS, SASEGT. V gave up 2 bases and J gave up 7 bases, with 6 bases separating them. This CDR3 has 13 amino acids. CDR3 in DNA: TGTGCCAGCAGTGAATACGGGAATTCACCCCTCCACTTT. Amino acid sequence: CASSEYGNSPLHF.

The V gene is TRBV7-2, the J gene TRBJ2-7; 11 bases agree with TRBD2. The CDR3 has 16 amino acids. Losses at the gene ends were 1 base for V and 2 bases for J; bases not matched to a gene: 4. Germline assignment: CDR1 SGHTA and CDR2 FQGNSA. CDR3 DNA: TGTGCCAGCAGCTTAGAGGTTAGCGGGGGGGCCTACGAGCAGTACTTC. Encoded protein: CASSLEVSGGAYEQYF.

This chain links TRBV2 with TRBJ1-3, with D perhaps matching TRBD1 (6 bases). Per the germline V gene, CDR1 is SNHLY and CDR2 is FYNNEI. CDR3 length equals 13 residues. V lost 5 bases to trimming and J lost 2 bases, with 7 bases between them. CDR3 amino acids: CASSNRAGNTIYF. In DNA, the CDR3 is TGTGCCAGCAGTAACAGGGCTGGAAACACCATATATTTT.

The chain has TRBV5-4 and TRBJ2-2; 8 nucleotides match TRBD2. Unmatched junction bases numbered 17, after V lost 4 bases and J lost 0 bases. The V gene's germline CDR1 is SGHNT and CDR2 YYREEE (reference sequence). The CDR3 spans 20 residues. The CDR3 nucleotides read TGTGCCAGCAGCCCATCCCCTAGCGGGCTTGGCGTGGCGAACACCGGGGAGCTGTTTTTT. This sequence encodes CASSPSPSGLGVANTGELFF.

The chain employs TRBV2 and TRBJ2-2; 7 nucleotides agree with TRBD1. The CDR3 has 13 residues. Losses at the gene ends were 7 bases for V and 7 bases for J; bases not matched to a gene: 6. Germline lookup yields CDR1 SNHLY and CDR2 FYNNEI. The CDR3, as DNA: TGTGCCAGCAAAGGACAGGTAGTCGGGGAGCTGTTTTTT. Translation: CASKGQVVGELFF.

The CDR3 protein is CASSGQDNSPLHF. CDR3 bases: TGTGCCAGCAGCGGACAGGATAATTCACCCCTCCACTTT. The chain couples TRBV9 to TRBJ1-6, with D possibly TRBD1 on 6 matching bases. The CDR3 runs 13 residues. Germline CDR1 reads SGDLS; CDR2 reads YYNGEE. V lost 3 bases and J 5 bases, leaving 6 bases between the germline ends.

This rearrangement joins TRBV11-1 to TRBJ2-2; 10 bases are a match to TRBD2. There are 16 residues in the CDR3. CDR1 is SGHAT and CDR2 is FQDESV in the germline V gene (reference sequence). With V trimmed by 5 bases and J by 2 bases, 5 bases remained unmatched. The CDR3 DNA sequence: TGTGCCAGCAGCATAAAGCGGGGGGGAAACACCGGGGAGCTGTTTTTT. Translated, it gives CASSIKRGGNTGELFF.

DNA for the CDR3: TGTGCCAGCAGCCCGGGGACACTCCGCCAAGAGACCCAGTACTTC. It translates to CASSPGTLRQETQYF. The V and J genes are TRBV5-4 and TRBJ2-5, with D possibly being TRBD1 (6 bases). The germline V and J ends were trimmed by 4 bases and 1 base, with 14 bases remaining between them. From germline, CDR1 is SGHNT and CDR2 YYREEE (reference sequence). The CDR3 is 15 residues long.

The V and J genes are TRBV27 and TRBJ2-7, with 10 bases aligning to TRBD1. From germline, CDR1 is MNHEY and CDR2 SMNVEV (reference sequence). The CDR3 runs 17 residues. With 0 bases clipped from V and 5 bases from J, the junction kept 10 bases outside the gene matches. CDR3: CASSLSPRRTGGNEQYF. Written as DNA, the CDR3 is TGTGCCAGCAGTTTATCGCCTCGGAGGACAGGGGGAAACGAGCAGTACTTC.

This CDR3 is CASSPLAADTDTQYF. In DNA form, the CDR3 reads TGTGCCAGCTCACCTCTAGCGGCCGACACAGATACGCAGTATTTT. This chain links TRBV18 with TRBJ2-3; 7 bases align to TRBD2. The junction had 5 bases not matched to a gene; V was cut back by 3 bases and J by 2 bases. Per the germline V gene, CDR1 is KGHSH and CDR2 is LQKENI. The CDR3 sequence is 15 residues long.

V and J are TRBV3-1 (or the pseudogene TRBV3-2) and TRBJ1-6; 7 nucleotides line up with TRBD1. J was trimmed by 6 bases and V by 0 bases; bases with no gene match: 2. The germline V gene has CDR1 LGHDT and CDR2 YNNKEL (reference sequence). This CDR3 region has 15 residues. The CDR3 loop reads CASSQDDRANSPLHF. CDR3 sequence (DNA): TGTGCCAGCAGCCAAGATGACAGGGCTAATTCACCCCTCCACTTT.

CDR3 sequence: CASLHGGKMNTEAFF. Here the CDR3 DNA reads TGTGCCAGCCTTCATGGGGGGAAAATGAACACTGAAGCTTTCTTT. The gene calls are TRBV2 and TRBJ1-1; the D gene is possibly TRBD1 (5 bases). The CDR3 consists of 15 residues. V lost 8 bases, J lost 0 bases, and 16 bases lay in between. The germline CDR1 and CDR2 sequences are SNHLY and FYNNEI.

The chain couples TRBV25-1 to TRBJ1-4; 9 nucleotides line up with TRBD1. Germline CDR1 and CDR2: MGHDK and SYGVNS. The CDR3 extends over 15 amino acids. V lost 3 bases to trimming and J lost 4 bases; unmatched junction nucleotides: 3. The CDR3 protein is CASSDPGQGNEKLFF. The DNA for the CDR3 is TGTGCCAGCAGTGACCCGGGACAGGGTAATGAAAAACTGTTTTTT.

This rearrangement joins TRBV3-1 (or the pseudogene TRBV3-2) to TRBJ1-4; D possibly corresponds to TRBD1 (5 bases). V was pared by 4 bases and J by 8 bases, with 14 bases between. This CDR3 spans 14 amino acids. Germline V gene sequence: CDR1 LGHDT, CDR2 YNNKEL (reference sequence). CDR3 sequence: CASSLAREGEKLFF. DNA of the CDR3: TGTGCCAGCAGCCTCGCCAGGGAAGGCGAAAAACTGTTTTTT.

The rearrangement uses TRBV18 and TRBJ2-2; 7 nucleotides agree with TRBD2. The germline V gene has CDR1 KGHSH and CDR2 LQKENI. The CDR3 length is 16 residues. The V segment lost 6 bases and the J segment 6 bases; nucleotides outside the gene matches: 13. The CDR3 DNA is TGTGCCAGCTCCTCGCCCCTGGGGAGGGAGGCCGGGGAGCTGTTTTTT. Translating gives CASSSPLGREAGELFF.

The chain links TRBV24-1 to TRBJ2-2; TRBD2 is a possible D gene (7 bases). The germline gives CDR1 KGHDR, CDR2 SFDVKD. CDR3 size: 18 residues. V was pared by 6 bases and J by 5 bases, with 24 bases between. The CDR3 DNA is TGTGCCACCAGTCAACACCCCTCCGGGGGGCTTTGGACCGGGGAGCTGTTTTTT. The encoded protein is CATSQHPSGGLWTGELFF.

The genes are TRBV5-4 and TRBJ2-5, with 9 positions matching TRBD2. This CDR3 has 17 amino acids. Trimming cost V 4 bases and J 4 bases; bases outside gene matches: 14. The germline V gene has CDR1 SGHNT and CDR2 YYREEE (reference sequence). CDR3 nucleotide sequence: TGTGCCAGCAGCCCCACCTCCGCTGGCGGGGGGGCAGAGACCCAGTACTTC. It yields the protein CASSPTSAGGGAETQYF.

The chain uses TRBV19 and TRBJ1-5; D is ambiguous. Germline V gene data show CDR1 as LNHDA and CDR2 as SQIVND (reference sequence). V was clipped by 5 bases and J by 3 bases, with 11 bases between them. This CDR3 comprises 14 residues. The CDR3 coding sequence is TGTGCCAGTAGTGGGCACGAGTACAATCAGCCCCAGCATTTT. This encodes CASSGHEYNQPQHF.

The J gene is TRBJ1-1, the V gene TRBV30, with D hard to call. The CDR3 has 14 amino acids. Germline V gives CDR1 GTSNPN, CDR2 SVGIG (reference sequence). The germline V and J ends were trimmed by 0 bases and 4 bases, with 12 bases remaining between them. Here the CDR3 DNA reads TGTGCCTGGAGTGTAAGAGGGATCGGCACTGAAGCTTTCTTT. Translated, it gives CAWSVRGIGTEAFF.

CDR3 region: CARQGESYNSPLHF. CDR3 nucleotide sequence: TGTGCCAGACAGGGGGAATCCTATAATTCACCCCTCCACTTT. The chain combines TRBV30 with TRBJ1-6, with TRBD1 matching over 9 bases. Germline V gives CDR1 GTSNPN, CDR2 SVGIG (reference sequence). Trimming cost V 8 bases and J 1 base; bases outside gene matches: 3. CDR3 length equals 14 residues.

V usage is TRBV2 and J usage is TRBJ1-6, with no clear D. From germline, CDR1 is SNHLY and CDR2 FYNNEI. The CDR3 consists of 18 residues. V lost 2 bases to trimming and J lost 0 bases, with 14 bases between them. The CDR3 loop is CASSETPPASSYNSPLHF. CDR3 bases: TGTGCCAGCAGTGAAACCCCCCCAGCTAGCTCCTATAATTCACCCCTCCACTTT.

CDR3 bases: TGTGCCAGCAGTTACGGCTCTAGCGGGGGATGGGATGAGCAGTTCTTC. This encodes CASSYGSSGGWDEQFF. V and J are TRBV6-5 and TRBJ2-1; 10 bases are shared with TRBD2. Germline V lookup: CDR1 MNHEY, CDR2 SVGAGI. CDR3 length equals 16 residues. With 2 bases clipped from V and 8 bases from J, the junction kept 9 bases outside the gene matches.

The J gene is TRBJ1-1, the V gene TRBV12-3 or TRBV12-4; 7 nucleotides agree with TRBD1. J gave up 3 bases and V 7 bases, and 5 bases lay outside the gene matches. This CDR3 has 13 amino acids. The CDR3 here is CASNQGDYTEAFF. The CDR3 coding sequence is TGTGCCAGCAATCAGGGGGACTACACTGAAGCTTTCTTT.

The chain links TRBV4-2 to TRBJ2-7; 10 positions match TRBD1. The trim removed 1 base at V and 1 base at J, leaving 1 base unmatched. CDR1 and CDR2 (germline): LGHNA, YNFKEQ. The CDR3 is 15 residues long. The CDR3 region has the DNA TGTGCCAGCAGCCAAGGACAGGGGGCATCCTACGAGCAGTACTTC. It codes for CASSQGQGASYEQYF.

The V and J genes are TRBV7-8 and TRBJ2-1; D is undetermined. CDR1 SGHVS and CDR2 FQNEAQ come from the germline V gene. V shed 1 base and J shed 1 base, with 5 bases lying between them. The length of the CDR3 is 14 residues. The CDR3 coding sequence is TGTGCCAGCAGCTTAGGCGGATCCTACAATGAGCAGTTCTTC. It yields the protein CASSLGGSYNEQFF.